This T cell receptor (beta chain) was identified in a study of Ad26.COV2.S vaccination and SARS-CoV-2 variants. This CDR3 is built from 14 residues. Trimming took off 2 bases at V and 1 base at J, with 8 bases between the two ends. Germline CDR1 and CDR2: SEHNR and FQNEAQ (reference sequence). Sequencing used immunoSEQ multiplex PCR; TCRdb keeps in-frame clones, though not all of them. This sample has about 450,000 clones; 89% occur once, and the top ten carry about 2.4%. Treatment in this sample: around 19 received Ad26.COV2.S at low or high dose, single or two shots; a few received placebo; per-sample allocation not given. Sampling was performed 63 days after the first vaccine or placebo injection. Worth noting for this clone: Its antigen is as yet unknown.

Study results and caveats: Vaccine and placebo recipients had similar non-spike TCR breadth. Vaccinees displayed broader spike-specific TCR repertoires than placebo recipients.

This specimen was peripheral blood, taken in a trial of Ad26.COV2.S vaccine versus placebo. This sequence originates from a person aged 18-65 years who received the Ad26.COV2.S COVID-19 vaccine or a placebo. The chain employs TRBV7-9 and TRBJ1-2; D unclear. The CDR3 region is CASSLIGGNYGYTF. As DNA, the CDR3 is TGTGCCAGCAGCTTAATTGGCGGTAACTATGGCTACACCTTC.